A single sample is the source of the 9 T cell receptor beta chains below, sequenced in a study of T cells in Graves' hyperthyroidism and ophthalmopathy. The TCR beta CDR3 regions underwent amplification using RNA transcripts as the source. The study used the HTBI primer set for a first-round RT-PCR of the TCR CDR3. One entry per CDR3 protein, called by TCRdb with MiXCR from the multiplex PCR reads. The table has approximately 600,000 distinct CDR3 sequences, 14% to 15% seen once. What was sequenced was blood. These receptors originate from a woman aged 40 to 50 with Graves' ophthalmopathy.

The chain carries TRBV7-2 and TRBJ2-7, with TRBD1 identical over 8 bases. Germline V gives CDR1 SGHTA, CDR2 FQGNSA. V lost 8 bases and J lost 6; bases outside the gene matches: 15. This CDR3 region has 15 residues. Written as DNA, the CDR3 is TGTGCCAGCGCCCCGCGGGGCAGGGGGCTCCTCGAGCAGTACTTC. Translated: CASAPRGRGLLEQYF.

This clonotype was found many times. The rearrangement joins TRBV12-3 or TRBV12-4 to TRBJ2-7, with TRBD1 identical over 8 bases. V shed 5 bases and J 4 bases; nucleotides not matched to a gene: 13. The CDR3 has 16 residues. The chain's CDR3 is CASSPTGTGRRYEQYF. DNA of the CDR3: TGTGCCAGCAGTCCAACTGGGACAGGCCGGAGGTACGAGCAGTACTTC.

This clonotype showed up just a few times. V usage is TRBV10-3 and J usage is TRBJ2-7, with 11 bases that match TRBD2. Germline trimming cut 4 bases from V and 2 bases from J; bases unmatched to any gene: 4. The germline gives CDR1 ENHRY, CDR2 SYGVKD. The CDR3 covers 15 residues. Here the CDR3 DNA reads TGTGCCATCAGTGGGGGACTAGCGGACACCTACGAGCAGTACTTC. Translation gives CAISGGLADTYEQYF.

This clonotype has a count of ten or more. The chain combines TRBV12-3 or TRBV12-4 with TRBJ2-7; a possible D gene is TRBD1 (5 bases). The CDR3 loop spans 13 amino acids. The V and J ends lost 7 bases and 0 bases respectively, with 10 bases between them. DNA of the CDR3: TGTGCCAGCACCCCAGGGATCTCCTACGAGCAGTACTTC. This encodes CASTPGISYEQYF.

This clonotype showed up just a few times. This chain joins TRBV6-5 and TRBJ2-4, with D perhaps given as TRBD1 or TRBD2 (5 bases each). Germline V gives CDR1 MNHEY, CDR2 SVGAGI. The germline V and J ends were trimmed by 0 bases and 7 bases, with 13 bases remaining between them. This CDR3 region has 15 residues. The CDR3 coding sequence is TGTGCCAGCAGTTACTCGATTGGGGGAAGGAACATTCAGTACTTC. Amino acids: CASSYSIGGRNIQYF.

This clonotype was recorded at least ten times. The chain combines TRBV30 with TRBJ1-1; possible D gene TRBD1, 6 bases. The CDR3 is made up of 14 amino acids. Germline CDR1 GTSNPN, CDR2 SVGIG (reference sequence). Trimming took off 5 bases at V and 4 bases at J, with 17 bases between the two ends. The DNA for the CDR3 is TGTGCCTGGGACTGGGGGACAAGGGGCACTGAAGCTTTCTTT. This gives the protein CAWDWGTRGTEAFF.

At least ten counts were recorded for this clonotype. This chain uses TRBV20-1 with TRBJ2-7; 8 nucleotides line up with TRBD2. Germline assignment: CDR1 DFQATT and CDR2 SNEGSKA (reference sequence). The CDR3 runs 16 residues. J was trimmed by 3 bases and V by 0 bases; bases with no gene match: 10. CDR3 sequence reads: CSARDSRAGVGYEQYF. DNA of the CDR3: TGCAGTGCTAGAGATAGTCGAGCGGGGGTGGGCTACGAGCAGTACTTC.

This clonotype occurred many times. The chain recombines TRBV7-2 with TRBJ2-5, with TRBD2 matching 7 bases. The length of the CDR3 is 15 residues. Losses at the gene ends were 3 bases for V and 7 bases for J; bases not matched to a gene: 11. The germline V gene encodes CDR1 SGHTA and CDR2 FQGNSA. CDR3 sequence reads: CASSLTLAERGTQYF. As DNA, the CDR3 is TGTGCCAGCAGCTTGACTCTAGCGGAGAGGGGGACCCAGTACTTC.

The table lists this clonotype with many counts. The CDR3 DNA reads TGCAGCGCCTTTTCCCCCACCGGGACAGGGGGAATTTCGAGCACTGAAGCTTTCTTT. Encoded protein: CSAFSPTGTGGISSTEAFF. This chain uses TRBV29-1 with TRBJ1-1; 11 bases match TRBD1. V lost 7 bases, J lost 4 bases, and 23 bases stayed unmatched. The CDR3 is 19 amino acids. Germline CDR1 is SQVTM and CDR2 is ANQGSEA.